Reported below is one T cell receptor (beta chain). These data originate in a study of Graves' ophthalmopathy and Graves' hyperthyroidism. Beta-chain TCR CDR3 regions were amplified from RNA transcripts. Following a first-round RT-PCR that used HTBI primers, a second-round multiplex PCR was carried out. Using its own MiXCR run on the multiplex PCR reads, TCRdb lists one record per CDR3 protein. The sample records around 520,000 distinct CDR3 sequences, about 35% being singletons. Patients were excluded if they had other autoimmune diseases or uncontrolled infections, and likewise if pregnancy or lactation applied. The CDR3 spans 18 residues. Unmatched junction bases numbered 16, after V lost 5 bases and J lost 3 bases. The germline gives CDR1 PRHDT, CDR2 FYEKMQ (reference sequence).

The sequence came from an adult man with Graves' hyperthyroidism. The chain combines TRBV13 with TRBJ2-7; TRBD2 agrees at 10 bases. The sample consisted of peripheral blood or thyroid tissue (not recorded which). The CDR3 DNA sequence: TGTGCCAGCAGCCGGTATTCTAGCGGGAGACCCTTAAGCTACGAGCAGTACTTC. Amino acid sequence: CASSRYSSGRPLSYEQYF.